The present T cell receptor (beta chain) was sequenced within a study of blood T cell repertoires in COVID-19. Recruitment covered roughly 24 US areas and drew participants whose ages spanned 18 to 89 years. The protocol was immunoSEQ multiplex PCR, while the TCRdb copy is restricted to in-frame clones and leaves out a portion. The data show fewer than 450,000 clones, 88% seen once. The CDR3 runs 17 residues. V gave up 3 bases and J gave up 0 bases; unmatched junction bases: 10. CDR1 is SGHVS and CDR2 is FQNEAQ in the germline V gene. The specimen was PBMCs or T cells enriched from blood (not recorded which). The origin of this receptor is a woman under 30 who had recovered from COVID-19. The chain links TRBV7-8 to TRBJ1-1; 7 positions agree with TRBD1. The CDR3 protein is CASSLVEGAEVNTEAFF. The CDR3 DNA reads as TGTGCCAGCAGCTTGGTTGAGGGGGCGGAGGTGAACACTGAAGCTTTCTTT.